The rows below give T cell receptor beta chains drawn from one sample of a study of shared clonotypes between healthy human individuals. This table comes from immunoSEQ multiplex PCR, and its TCRdb copy is limited to in-frame clones, with some not included. The sample lists 1.5 million to 2.5 million clones; approximately 95% were seen once. What was sequenced was naive CD8+ T cells sorted from blood. The receptor source for this set is a man aged 18 to 29 in good health. The CDR3 runs from the conserved cysteine through the conserved F or W.

v_gene,len,CDR3aa
TRBV4-1,15,CASSQGMGAGAEAFF
TRBV19,15,CASSIGQGSTYEQYF
TRBV7-9,14,CASSDGQSDNEQFF
TRBV4-1,15,CASSPRDSPQETQYF
TRBV4-1,19,CASSQVDPLAGGPSYEQYF
TRBV6-6,16,CASSYTAQGMDEKLFF
TRBV13,15,CASSLGTGTGTEAFF
TRBV19,14,CASRAGTGSYEQYF
TRBV5-4,16,CASTPNPGLATDTQYF
TRBV5-1,15,CASNLEQGSTGELFF
TRBV4-1,16,CASSQDWGLAGEEQYF
TRBV10-3,16,CAISAKGTLNSYEQYF
TRBV25-1,15,CASSQPWLSSYEQYF
TRBV9,17,CASSVEGLAGGPGELFF
TRBV5-1,12,CASSEQGDGYTF
TRBV7-6,12,CASSLNQETQYF
TRBV4-3,8,CARGGQYF
TRBV27,13,CASSFNSPYEQYF
TRBV6-6,16,CASSYSNAPRTDTQYF
TRBV18,15,CASSPLSGSRNEQFF
TRBV29-1,13,CSVEEGGGQPQHF
TRBV7-6,15,CASSLVMGTYNEQFF
TRBV5-1,18,CASSLDLPTSGTYNEQFF
TRBV9,14,CASSVQGFSYEQYF
TRBV4-1,15,CASSQVTATNEKLFF
TRBV5-4,11,CASSLANEQFF
TRBV18,14,CASSTPNGGDEQFF
TRBV11-1,15,CASSPRDKRDYGYTF
TRBV6-5,15,CASSYGGESSYEQYF
TRBV9,14,CASSVEGETYEQYF
TRBV7-9,12,CASGRTGREQYF
TRBV7-9,13,CASSPGGDYGYTF
TRBV4-1,16,CASSQHRSGGSYEQYF
TRBV9,13,CASSVGDYETQYF
TRBV20-1,11,CSASGGYGYTF
TRBV30,12,CAWSGGGEKLFF
TRBV10-3,14,CAISPDRDNSPLHF
TRBV5-4,17,CAISLTGRRRTDYEQFF
TRBV10-1,12,CATADSTDTQYF
TRBV2,12,CASETRPDTQYF
TRBV29-1,13,CSVDWDYSNEQFF
TRBV5-6,14,CASSLWTSNSPLHF
TRBV4-1,14,CASSQRQGAGELFF
TRBV7-6,17,CASSLQKGPKITDTQYF
TRBV15,17,CATSRDHPSGADNEQYF
TRBV5-4,12,CASSEGQGAGYF
TRBV7-9,11,CASISGYEQYF
TRBV11-2,17,CASSSSNPAGAQETQYF
TRBV7-8,17,CASSTKGVPRSGNTIYF
TRBV6-5,14,CASSYSGPGEKLFF
TRBV6-6,12,CASREGLLVVYF
TRBV28,13,CASSTSTGHEQYF
TRBV29-1,11,CSVAGTGEAFF
TRBV10-2,18,CASSPGGAGGREYDEQFF
TRBV27,14,CASSNSGPNEKLFF
TRBV4-3,16,CASSQDSYEGSAEQYF
TRBV19,15,CASSPYRDTTDTQYF